This T cell receptor beta chain is from a study of shared clonotypes between healthy human individuals. Study-level findings and limits: Among donors, clonotype sharing was expected to be affected by sequencing depth.

Only in-frame clones appear in the TCRdb table, and some are missing; sequencing was by immunoSEQ multiplex PCR. The sample holds 2 million to 2.5 million clones; 85% to 95% are singletons and the top ten take 0.3% to 0.4%. Concerning this clone: As yet, its antigen is unknown.

The sequenced material came from naive CD4+ T cells from PBMCs. Subset specified: CD45RA+ positively selected. This TCR was recovered from a man aged 18-30 years in good health. Some clones in this sample may be carry-over from other donors' samples.

CDR3 in DNA: TGTGCCAGCAGTAGGAGCCCCGGCGAGCAGTTCTTC. It specifies CASSRSPGEQFF. This chain joins TRBV28 and TRBJ2-1; D remains ambiguous. This CDR3 has 12 amino acids. V lost 5 bases, J lost 10 bases, and 12 bases lay in between. Germline loops: CDR1 MDHEN, CDR2 SYDVKM.